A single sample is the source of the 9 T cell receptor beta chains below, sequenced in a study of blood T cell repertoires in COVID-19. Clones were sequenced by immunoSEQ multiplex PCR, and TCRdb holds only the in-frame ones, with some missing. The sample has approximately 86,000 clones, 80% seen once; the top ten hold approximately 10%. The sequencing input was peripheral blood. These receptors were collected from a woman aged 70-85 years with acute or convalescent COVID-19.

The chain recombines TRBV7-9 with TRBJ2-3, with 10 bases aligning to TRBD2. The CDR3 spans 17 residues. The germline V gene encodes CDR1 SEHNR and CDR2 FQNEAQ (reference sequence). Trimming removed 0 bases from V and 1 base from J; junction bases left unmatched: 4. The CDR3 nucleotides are TGTGCCAGCAGCTTAGCGCACGGACTAGCGGGCACAGATACGCAGTATTTT. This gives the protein CASSLAHGLAGTDTQYF.

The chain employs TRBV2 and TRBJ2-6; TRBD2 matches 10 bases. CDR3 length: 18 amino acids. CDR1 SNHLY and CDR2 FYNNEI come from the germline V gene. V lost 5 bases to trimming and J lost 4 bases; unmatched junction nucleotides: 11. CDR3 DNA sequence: TGTGCCAGCAGTCCGATAGCGGGAGGTTTGTCCGGGGCCAACGTCCTGACTTTC. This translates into CASSPIAGGLSGANVLTF.

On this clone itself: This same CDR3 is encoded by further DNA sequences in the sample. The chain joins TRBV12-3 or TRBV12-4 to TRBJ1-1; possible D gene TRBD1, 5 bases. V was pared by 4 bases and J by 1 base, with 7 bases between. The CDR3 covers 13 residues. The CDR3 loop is CASSSTGNTEAFF. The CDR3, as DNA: TGTGCCAGCAGTTCCACAGGGAACACTGAAGCTTTCTTT.

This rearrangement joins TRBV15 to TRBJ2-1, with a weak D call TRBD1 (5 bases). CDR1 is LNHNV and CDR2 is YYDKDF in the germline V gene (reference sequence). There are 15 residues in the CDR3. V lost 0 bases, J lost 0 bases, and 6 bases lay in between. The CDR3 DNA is TGTGCCACCAGCAGAGATAGGGGCTCCTACAATGAGCAGTTCTTC. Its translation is CATSRDRGSYNEQFF.

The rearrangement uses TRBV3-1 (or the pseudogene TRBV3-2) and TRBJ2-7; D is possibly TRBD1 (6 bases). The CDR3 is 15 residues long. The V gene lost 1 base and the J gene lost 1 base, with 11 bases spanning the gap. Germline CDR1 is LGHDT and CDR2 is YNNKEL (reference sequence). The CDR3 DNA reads TGTGCCAGCAGCCAAGGGACAGTTCAATCCTACGAGCAGTACTTC. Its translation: CASSQGTVQSYEQYF.

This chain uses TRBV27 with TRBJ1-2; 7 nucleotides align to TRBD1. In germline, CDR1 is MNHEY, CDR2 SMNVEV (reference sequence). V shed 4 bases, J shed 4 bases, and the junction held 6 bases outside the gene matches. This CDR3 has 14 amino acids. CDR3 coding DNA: TGTGCCAGCAGTTACAGGGGTAGCGTCTATGGCTACACCTTC. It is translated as CASSYRGSVYGYTF.

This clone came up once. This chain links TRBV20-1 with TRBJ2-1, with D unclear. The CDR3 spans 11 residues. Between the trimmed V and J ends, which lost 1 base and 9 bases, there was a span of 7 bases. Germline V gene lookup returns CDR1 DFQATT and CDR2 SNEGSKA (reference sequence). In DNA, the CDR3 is TGCAGTGCTAGAGGCCCGGTTGAGCAGTTCTTC. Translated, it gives CSARGPVEQFF.

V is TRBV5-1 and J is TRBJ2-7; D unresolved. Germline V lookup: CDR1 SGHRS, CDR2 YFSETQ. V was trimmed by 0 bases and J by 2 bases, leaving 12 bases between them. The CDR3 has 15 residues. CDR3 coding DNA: TGCGCCAGCAGCTTGGAAGCGCTGAATACCTACGAGCAGTACTTC. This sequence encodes CASSLEALNTYEQYF.

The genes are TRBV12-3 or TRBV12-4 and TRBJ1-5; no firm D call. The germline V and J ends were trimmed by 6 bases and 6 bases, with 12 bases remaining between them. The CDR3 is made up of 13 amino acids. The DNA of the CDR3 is TGTGCCAGCAGGGGGTTCGAGGGTCAGCCCCAGCATTTT. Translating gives CASRGFEGQPQHF.